This T cell receptor (beta chain) was obtained from a study of cytomegalovirus exposure and HLA in healthy donors. Study results and caveats: Several of the most significant clusters appeared, in a later analysis, to be linked to common viral pathogens. Another analysis was done later, and it associated roughly 15,000 TCR beta sequences with HLA alleles at 0.05 false discovery rate. Later findings reportedly placed an Asian-associated ancestry cluster below the approximately 620-donor mean for N-insertions. The presence/absence work took it that sequencing depth was about the same across donors.

Both 60 Vbeta primers and 13 Jbeta primers went into the PCR. Data came from immunoSEQ multiplex PCR; TCRdb stores just in-frame clones and leaves some out. The sample gives about 78,000 clones, 72% of which show up once; 11% is in the top ten. Trimming removed 7 bases at V and 10 bases at J, with 17 bases between. CDR3 length: 13 residues. CDR1 MNHEY and CDR2 SMNVEV come from the germline V gene (reference sequence). About this clone itself: No antigen is known for it.

This TCR came from a woman aged 40 to 50 in good health and CMV-seropositive. This sequence joins TRBV27 and TRBJ2-1; tentative D call: TRBD2 (5 bases). The material sequenced was PBMCs. The CDR3 coding sequence is TGTGCCAGCACCTTACCCGGGAAAGGCGAGCAGTTCTTC. Translated: CASTLPGKGEQFF.